Listed below are T cell receptor beta chains from one sample, sequenced in a study of CD4 T cells in relation to SARS-CoV-2 and coronaviruses. Sequenced by immunoSEQ multiplex PCR; TCRdb stores in-frame clones only, minus some. Of tens of thousands of clones listed, about 91% are singletons. The sequenced sample consisted of naive CD4+ T cells from PBMCs. The receptors originated from an adult with COVID-19. Each CDR3 is given with its conserved first and last residue. A D gene is named only where the DNA matches it firmly. Size is omitted from some rows. Given values are once, few, many or a class for expanded clones.

DNA,CDR3,D,J,size,V
TGTGCCTGGGGACAGGGGGAAACTAATGAAAAACTGTTTTTT,CAWGQGETNEKLFF,TRBD1,TRBJ1-4,-,TRBV30
TGTGCCAGCAGCTCACAAGTATTAGGGGTGCAGTTCTTC,CASSSQVLGVQFF,-,TRBJ2-1,few,TRBV7-3
TGTGCCAGCAGTTTCCGGGACAGGGGTAGAGGCTACACCTTC,CASSFRDRGRGYTF,TRBD1,TRBJ1-2,-,TRBV27
TGTGCCTGGAGTGTTCGGCTAGCGGTTGAGCAGTTCTTC,CAWSVRLAVEQFF,TRBD2,TRBJ2-1,-,TRBV30
TGTGCCAGCAGCGCTACTAGCGGACCATACAATGAGCAGTTCTTC,CASSATSGPYNEQFF,TRBD2,TRBJ2-1,-,TRBV9
TGTGCCAGCAGTGCCTCGGGTAGAAGGGTAAATGAGCAGTTCTTC,CASSASGRRVNEQFF,-,TRBJ2-1,-,TRBV6-4
TGTGCCAGCAGCACACCCGGGACAGCCTCCTACGAGCAGTACTTC,CASSTPGTASYEQYF,TRBD1,TRBJ2-7,once,TRBV5-6
TGTGCCAGCAGCCCTATAGCGGGAAGGAGAACAGATACGCAGTATTTT,CASSPIAGRRTDTQYF,TRBD2,TRBJ2-3,-,TRBV7-9
TGTGCCAGCAGTCAAGACCCTGTTCGGCTGTTCTTC,CASSQDPVRLFF,-,TRBJ2-1,-,TRBV28
TGTGCCAGCAGCTTATATTGGCTAGCGGGATCGGCAGATACGCAGTATTTT,CASSLYWLAGSADTQYF,TRBD2,TRBJ2-3,-,TRBV7-6
TGTGCCAGCAGCCAAGAACCCCTGACAGGGAGGGAAAAACTGTTTTTT,CASSQEPLTGREKLFF,TRBD1,TRBJ1-4,-,TRBV4-2
TGTGCCATCAGTGAGCCCTACAGGGGGATGAACACTGAAGCTTTCTTT,CAISEPYRGMNTEAFF,TRBD1,TRBJ1-1,few,TRBV10-3
TGCAGCGTGAGCACCGGGACAGTTAATTCACCCCTCCACTTT,CSVSTGTVNSPLHF,TRBD1,TRBJ1-6,few,TRBV29-1